This T cell receptor (beta chain) appears in the sequencing data of a study of molecular identifiers for immune sequencing clone quantification. TCRdb analysed the PCR reads with MiXCR anew, one entry per CDR3 protein. The sample lists about 320,000 distinct CDR3 sequences; 24% were seen once. The CDR3 has 17 amino acids. Germline V lookup: CDR1 SGHDN, CDR2 FVKESK. As to this clonotype: A much larger clone lies one base from this, so it may be a read error.

The chain combines TRBV14 with TRBJ2-6, with D uncertain. Sequencing was performed on naive CD8+ T cells from blood, with Jurkat cell RNA spiked in. As for subset: FACS-sorted CD8+CD4-CCR7+CD45RA+ naive T cells. The sequence derives from a human donor in good health. Some libraries in this study had Jurkat cell RNA spiked in. The CDR3 region is CVSSEAAPGSGANVLTF. The CDR3 nucleotides read TGTGTCAGCAGCGAAGCCGCGCCGGGCTCTGGGGCCAACGTCCTGACTTTC.